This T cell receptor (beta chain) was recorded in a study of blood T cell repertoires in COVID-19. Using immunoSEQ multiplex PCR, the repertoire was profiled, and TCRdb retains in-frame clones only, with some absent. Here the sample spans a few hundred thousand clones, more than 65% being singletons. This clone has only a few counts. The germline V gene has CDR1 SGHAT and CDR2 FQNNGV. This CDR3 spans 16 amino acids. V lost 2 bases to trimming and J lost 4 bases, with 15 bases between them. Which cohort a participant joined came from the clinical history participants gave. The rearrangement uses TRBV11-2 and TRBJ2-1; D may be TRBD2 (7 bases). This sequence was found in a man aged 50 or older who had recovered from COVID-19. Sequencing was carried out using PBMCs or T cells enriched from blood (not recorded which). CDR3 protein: CASSLRGGGGYNEQFF. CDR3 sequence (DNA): TGTGCCAGCAGCTTAAGGGGGGGAGGTGGATACAATGAGCAGTTCTTC.